This T cell receptor beta chain was identified during a study of esophageal squamous cell carcinoma under preoperative chemotherapy. On the study more broadly: Samples included peripheral blood T cells as well as tumor-infiltrating lymphocytes.

Looked up from germline, CDR1 is MNHNS and CDR2 is SASEGT. This CDR3 region has 16 residues. TCRdb reprocessed the PCR reads via MiXCR and lists one record per CDR3 protein. The sample consists of approximately 30,000 distinct CDR3 sequences, roughly 52% of them appearing once. Described time point: before preoperative PTX-NDP chemotherapy. Preoperative chemotherapy with paclitaxel-nedaplatin was given to patients before surgery. As concerns this clonotype: Compared with germline, one end of the junction differs, possibly owing to a read error.

The receptor's source is a human donor with esophageal squamous cell carcinoma. The donor label of this sample is uncertain. This chain connects TRBV6-1 to TRBJ2-3; 8 nucleotides line up with TRBD2. The sample was gathered from a patient given preoperative chemotherapy. CDR3 DNA: TGTGCCAGCCGCGTATCGACGGGGGGGGCCAAAGACATGCAGTATTTC. This gives the protein CASRVSTGGAKDMQYF.